This passage covers 30 T cell receptor beta chains from one sample sequenced in a study of blood T cell repertoires in COVID-19. Profiled with immunoSEQ multiplex PCR; TCRdb holds only in-frame clones, not every one. The table includes 150,000 to 200,000 clones, around nine tenths detected once. The material sequenced was peripheral blood. The receptors derive from a man aged 45-65 years with acute or convalescent COVID-19.

CDR3 in amino acids: CASSEIGPGGTGQYV. The CDR3 DNA sequence: TGTGCCAGCAGTGAAATCGGGCCAGGGGGGACGGGGCAGTACGTC. This chain uses TRBV6-1 with TRBJ2-7, with a weak D call TRBD1 (7 bases). Germline V CDR1 and CDR2: MNHNS, SASEGT. There are 15 residues in the CDR3. Trimming left V 2 bases short and J 9 bases short, with 20 bases between.

In its sample, this clone was seen a few times. The rearrangement uses TRBV19 and TRBJ1-5; possibly TRBD1 for D (5 bases). The V gene lost 7 bases and the J gene lost 7 bases, with 20 bases spanning the gap. The CDR3 spans 15 residues. Germline V CDR1 and CDR2: LNHDA, SQIVND (reference sequence). The CDR3 region is CASNGGGVFRQPQHF. CDR3 bases: TGTGCCAGTAACGGCGGAGGGGTCTTCAGGCAGCCCCAGCATTTT.

This clone occurred once. This chain uses TRBV27 with TRBJ2-1, with 13 bases fitting TRBD2. In germline, CDR1 is MNHEY, CDR2 SMNVEV (reference sequence). The V segment lost 6 bases and the J segment 5 bases; nucleotides outside the gene matches: 1. This CDR3 comprises 14 residues. The DNA of the CDR3 is TGTGCCAGCAGGGGGACTAGCGGGAACAATGAGCAGTTCTTC. Its protein is CASRGTSGNNEQFF.

This clone has a single count. One base separates it from a far larger clone, so it is likely a read error. The J gene is TRBJ1-1, the V gene TRBV7-9; D unresolved. This CDR3 has 13 amino acids. Looked up from germline, CDR1 is SEHNR and CDR2 is FQNEAQ (reference sequence). The ends were cut back, 2 bases at V and 0 bases at J, with 4 bases in the middle. The CDR3 DNA reads as TGTGCCAGCAGCTTAACTGTGAACACTGAAGCTTTCTTT. Its translation: CASSLTVNTEAFF. The full variable domain, rest sourced from reference TRBV7-9 and TRBJ1-1, is DTGVSQNPRHKITKRGQNVTFRCDPISEHNRLYWYRQTLGQGPEFLTYFQNEAQLEKSRLLSDRFSAERPKGSFSTLEIQRTEQGDSAMYLCASSLTVNTEAFFGQGTRLTVV.

CDR3 coding DNA: TGTGCCATCAGTGAGTCGCGAGGTCAGCCCCAGCATTTT. This encodes CAISESRGQPQHF. The chain uses TRBV10-3 and TRBJ1-5; D is ambiguous. V lost 0 bases, J lost 6 bases, and 6 bases lay in between. The CDR3 runs 13 residues. Germline V lookup: CDR1 ENHRY, CDR2 SYGVKD.

V and J are TRBV6-5 and TRBJ2-5; TRBD1 matches at 9 bases. This CDR3 region has 15 residues. J lost 3 bases, V lost 8 bases, and 10 bases had no gene match. Germline loops: CDR1 MNHEY, CDR2 SVGAGI. CDR3 coding DNA: TGTGCCAGCCGCAACAGGGGGCTGCTAGAAGAGACCCAGTACTTC. Protein product: CASRNRGLLEETQYF.

The CDR3 region has the DNA TGCGCCAGCAGACAAGGTCTCGGGACAGGGGGTTACGAGCAGTACTTC. Its translation: CASRQGLGTGGYEQYF. The chain links TRBV5-1 to TRBJ2-7; the match to TRBD1 covers 11 bases. The CDR3 runs 16 residues. Germline lookup yields CDR1 SGHRS and CDR2 YFSETQ. Trimming removed 5 bases from V and 4 bases from J; junction bases left unmatched: 11.

The rearrangement links TRBV7-6 to TRBJ1-4; 7 nucleotides align to TRBD1. The CDR3 has 17 residues. CDR1 and CDR2 from the germline V gene are SGHVS and FNYEAQ. The trim removed 2 bases at V and 4 bases at J, leaving 10 bases unmatched. In nucleotides, the CDR3 is TGTGCCAGCAGCTTATTTCCCGACGGGACAGATAATGAAAAACTGTTTTTT. Its translation: CASSLFPDGTDNEKLFF. Supplemented by reference TRBV7-6 and TRBJ1-4, the full variable domain reads GAGVSQSPRYKVTKRGQDVALRCDPISGHVSLYWYRQALGQGPEFLTYFNYEAQQDKSGLPNDRFSAERPEGSISTLTIQRTEQRDSAMYRCASSLFPDGTDNEKLFFGSGTQLSVL.

The chain joins TRBV28 to TRBJ1-1; D remains ambiguous. Germline CDR1 is MDHEN and CDR2 is SYDVKM. The CDR3 length is 13 residues. With 2 bases removed from V and 4 bases from J, the gap between germline ends came to 8 bases. CDR3 in DNA: TGTGCCAGCAGTTTAAACGGTCGCACTGAAGCTTTCTTT. This encodes CASSLNGRTEAFF.

In DNA form, the CDR3 reads TGTGCCAGCAGCCACCGACTAGCGGGAGCGAACACCGGGGAGCTGTTTTTT. As protein: CASSHRLAGANTGELFF. This chain uses TRBV4-2 with TRBJ2-2; 12 positions match TRBD2. From germline, CDR1 is LGHNA and CDR2 YNFKEQ. V was clipped by 3 bases and J by 0 bases; unmatched bases: 2. The CDR3 consists of 17 residues.

Written as DNA, the CDR3 is TGTGCCATCAGGGACAGGATGAACACTGAAGCTTTCTTT. Protein sequence: CAIRDRMNTEAFF. The gene calls are TRBV10-3 and TRBJ1-1; TRBD1 agrees at 7 bases. Germline CDR1 is ENHRY and CDR2 is SYGVKD. V lost 6 bases to trimming and J lost 0 bases; unmatched junction nucleotides: 1. CDR3 size: 13 residues.

This clone occurred a few times. The rearrangement joins TRBV6-5 to TRBJ1-5; D might be TRBD1 (6 bases). The V end was cut by 6 bases, the J end by 2 bases, with 14 bases between. Germline V lookup: CDR1 MNHEY, CDR2 SVGAGI. This CDR3 has 15 residues. The CDR3 DNA reads as TGTGCCAGCAGGCTCCGGGACAAGGGCAATCAGCCCCAGCATTTT. This gives the protein CASRLRDKGNQPQHF.

This chain connects TRBV12-3 or TRBV12-4 to TRBJ1-1; D may be TRBD1 (6 bases). Trimming pared 9 bases from V and 0 bases from J, leaving 11 bases between. This CDR3 comprises 13 residues. The CDR3 here is CASYRELNTEAFF. CDR3 nucleotide sequence: TGTGCCAGTTACAGGGAGTTGAACACTGAAGCTTTCTTT.

The chain combines TRBV18 with TRBJ1-2, with 8 bases fitting TRBD1. The CDR3 is 13 residues long. Germline V gene sequence: CDR1 KGHSH, CDR2 LQKENI. Unmatched junction bases numbered 4, after V lost 3 bases and J lost 7 bases. The CDR3 is CASSPDRDVGYTF. DNA for the CDR3: TGTGCCAGCTCACCGGACAGGGATGTTGGCTACACCTTC.

V and J are TRBV6-2 or TRBV6-3 and TRBJ2-7; 12 positions match TRBD2. Germline-derived CDR1 and CDR2 are MNHEY and SVGEGT. V lost 5 bases to trimming and J lost 0 bases; unmatched junction nucleotides: 5. The CDR3 is 16 amino acids. CDR3 DNA sequence: TGTGCCAGCAGTCACCGACTAGCGGGGGTCTCCTACGAGCAGTACTTC. Amino acids: CASSHRLAGVSYEQYF.

This clone was observed a single time. The chain's CDR3 is CASNNVGQGSPLHF. DNA for the CDR3: TGTGCCAGCAACAACGTAGGACAGGGCTCACCCCTCCACTTT. The V and J genes are TRBV2 and TRBJ1-6; 8 bases are shared with TRBD1. The CDR3 contains 14 residues. CDR1 is SNHLY and CDR2 is FYNNEI in the germline V gene. V lost 7 bases, J lost 10 bases, and 9 bases stayed unmatched.

The rearrangement uses TRBV30 and TRBJ1-5, with 7 bases aligning to TRBD1. Trimming removed 2 bases from V and 4 bases from J; junction bases left unmatched: 14. The germline V gene encodes CDR1 GTSNPN and CDR2 SVGIG (reference sequence). This CDR3 comprises 17 residues. CDR3: CAWSSSSGTAINQPQHF. CDR3 nucleotides: TGTGCCTGGAGTTCCTCGTCCGGGACAGCTATTAATCAGCCCCAGCATTTT. Variable domain in full (rest from reference TRBV30 and TRBJ1-5): SQTIHQWPATLVQPVGSPLSLECTVEGTSNPNLYWYRQAAGRGLQLLFYSVGIGQISSEVPQNLSASRPQDRQFILSSKKLLLSDSGFYLCAWSSSSGTAINQPQHFGDGTRLSIL.

This chain joins TRBV6-5 and TRBJ2-7; possible D gene TRBD2, 7 bases. Germline V gene sequence: CDR1 MNHEY, CDR2 SVGAGI. The CDR3 extends over 15 amino acids. V was trimmed by 7 bases and J by 2 bases, leaving 18 bases between them. CDR3 loop: CASTNRGGGTYEQYF. CDR3 sequence (DNA): TGTGCCAGCACTAACAGAGGGGGGGGGACCTACGAGCAGTACTTC.

The chain has TRBV3-1 (or the pseudogene TRBV3-2) and TRBJ2-7; D is possibly TRBD1 (6 bases). The CDR3 is made up of 14 amino acids. Trimming pared 3 bases from V and 3 bases from J, leaving 12 bases between. Germline V gives CDR1 LGHDT, CDR2 YNNKEL (reference sequence). The CDR3 sequence is CASSHYGQSYEQYF. The CDR3 DNA sequence: TGTGCCAGCAGCCATTACGGACAGAGCTACGAGCAGTACTTC.

The sample holds one count of this clone. The gene calls are TRBV28 and TRBJ2-2; TRBD2 might be the D (6 bases). The CDR3 consists of 14 residues. V dropped 11 bases and J dropped 1 base, with 14 bases sitting between them. Germline V CDR1 and CDR2: MDHEN, SYDVKM. DNA of the CDR3: TGTGCCCACCGGTTGCGGGAGAACACCGGGGAGCTGTTTTTT. It specifies CAHRLRENTGELFF.

The chain employs TRBV7-9 and TRBJ2-2, with D possibly TRBD2 on 6 matching bases. The CDR3 runs to 15 residues. V shed 7 bases and J shed 1 base, with 13 bases lying between them. Germline CDR1 and CDR2: SEHNR and FQNEAQ (reference sequence). CDR3 bases: TGTGCCAGCATCCCCTGGCGGGAGAACACCGGGGAGCTGTTTTTT. Translated: CASIPWRENTGELFF.

The table lists this clone with a count of one. This chain links TRBV5-6 with TRBJ1-1; D might be TRBD1 (6 bases). V dropped 4 bases and J dropped 10 bases, with 17 bases sitting between them. The CDR3 has 13 residues. CDR1 is SGHDT and CDR2 is YYEEEE in the germline V gene. As DNA, the CDR3 is TGTGCCAGCAGCCGACAGGACCTGCTTCTAGCTTTCTTT. It is translated as CASSRQDLLLAFF.

This sequence joins TRBV18 and TRBJ1-1; a weak D match, TRBD1 (6 bases). Trimming left V 4 bases short and J 3 bases short, with 9 bases between. The CDR3 spans 13 residues. Germline values: CDR1 KGHSH, CDR2 LQKENI. CDR3: CASSRNRDTEAFF. For the CDR3, the DNA is TGTGCCAGCTCACGAAACAGGGACACTGAAGCTTTCTTT.

A note on this clone: This sample also contains other DNA sequences that code for the same CDR3. The V call is TRBV4-1, the J call TRBJ1-5, with a weak D call TRBD1 (5 bases). Trimming took 0 bases from V and 5 from J, leaving 5 bases between them. This CDR3 spans 13 amino acids. The germline V gene encodes CDR1 MGHRA and CDR2 YSYEKL. CDR3 amino acids: CASSQDRDQPQHF. The DNA for the CDR3 is TGCGCCAGCAGCCAAGACAGGGATCAGCCCCAGCATTTT.

The gene calls are TRBV6-5 and TRBJ2-3, with a possible D match to TRBD1 (6 bases). Germline V CDR1 and CDR2: MNHEY, SVGAGI. V was shortened by 1 base and J by 6 bases, with 14 bases between the two germline ends. The CDR3 is 15 amino acids. DNA of the CDR3: TGTGCCAGCAGTTACTGGCAGGGGCGAGGGGATACGCAGTATTTT. Translating it yields CASSYWQGRGDTQYF.

This clone was picked up one time. This chain uses TRBV27 with TRBJ2-7; D ambiguous. Germline V gives CDR1 MNHEY, CDR2 SMNVEV (reference sequence). This CDR3 is built from 15 residues. V lost 3 bases and J lost 2, with 14 bases in between. CDR3 amino acids: CASSFFGLSPYEQYF. CDR3 nucleotides: TGTGCCAGCAGTTTTTTCGGGTTATCGCCCTACGAGCAGTACTTC.

The chain is built from TRBV28 and TRBJ2-7; D is perhaps TRBD1 (5 bases). The V end lost 6 bases, the J end lost 5 bases, and 14 bases lay between the germline ends. Germline CDR1 is MDHEN and CDR2 is SYDVKM. The CDR3 contains 13 residues. CDR3 bases: TGTGCCAGCAGGAATGGACAATTCAACGAGCAGTACGTC. Translation: CASRNGQFNEQYV.

This clone showed up just once. This chain connects TRBV15 to TRBJ1-3; maybe TRBD1 (6 bases). Germline V gives CDR1 LNHNV, CDR2 YYDKDF (reference sequence). Trimming stripped 0 bases from V and 0 bases from J, with 6 bases between. The CDR3 consists of 15 residues. The CDR3 coding sequence is TGTGCCACCAGCAGAGAACAGGGCTCTGGAAACACCATATATTTT. Protein: CATSREQGSGNTIYF.

The chain recombines TRBV7-6 with TRBJ1-3; D might be TRBD1 (5 bases). Germline V gives CDR1 SGHVS, CDR2 FNYEAQ. V was shortened by 5 bases and J by 0 bases, with 14 bases between the two germline ends. The CDR3 length is 16 residues. The CDR3 sequence: CASSKLRQNSGNTIYF. The CDR3 DNA is TGTGCCAGCAGCAAACTTCGACAGAACTCTGGAAACACCATATATTTT.

The rearrangement links TRBV28 to TRBJ2-7; D possibly corresponds to TRBD1 (5 bases). CDR1 is MDHEN and CDR2 is SYDVKM in the germline V gene. V was clipped by 4 bases and J by 5 bases, with 15 bases between them. The length of the CDR3 is 14 residues. The chain's CDR3 is CASSSPTVLHEQYV. The CDR3 region has the DNA TGTGCCAGCAGTTCCCCGACAGTCCTCCACGAGCAGTACGTC.